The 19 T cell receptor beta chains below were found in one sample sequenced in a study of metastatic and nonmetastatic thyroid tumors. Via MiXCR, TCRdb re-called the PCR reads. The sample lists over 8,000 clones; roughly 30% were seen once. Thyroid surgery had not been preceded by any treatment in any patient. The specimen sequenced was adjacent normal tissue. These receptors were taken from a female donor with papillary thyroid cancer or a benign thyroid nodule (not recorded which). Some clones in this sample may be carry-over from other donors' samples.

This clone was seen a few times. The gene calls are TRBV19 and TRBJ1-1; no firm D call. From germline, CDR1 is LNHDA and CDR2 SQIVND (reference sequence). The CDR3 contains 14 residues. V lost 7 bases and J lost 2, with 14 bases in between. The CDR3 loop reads CASTLTDSNTEAFF. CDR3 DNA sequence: TGTGCCAGTACCCTTACAGATTCCAACACTGAAGCTTTCTTT.

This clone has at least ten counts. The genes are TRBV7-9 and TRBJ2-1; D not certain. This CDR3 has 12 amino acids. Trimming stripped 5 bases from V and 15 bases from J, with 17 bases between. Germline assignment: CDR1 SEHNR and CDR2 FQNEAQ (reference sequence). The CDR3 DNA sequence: TGTGCCAGCAGCCCCTTGATAGACCAAGTGTTCTTC. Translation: CASSPLIDQVFF.

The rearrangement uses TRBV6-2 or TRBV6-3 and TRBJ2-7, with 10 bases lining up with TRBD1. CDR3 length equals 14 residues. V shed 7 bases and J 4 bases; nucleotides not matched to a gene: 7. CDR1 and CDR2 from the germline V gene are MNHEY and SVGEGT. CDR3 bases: TGTGCCAGCAAGGCGACAGGGGGCATTTACGAGCAGTACTTC. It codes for CASKATGGIYEQYF.

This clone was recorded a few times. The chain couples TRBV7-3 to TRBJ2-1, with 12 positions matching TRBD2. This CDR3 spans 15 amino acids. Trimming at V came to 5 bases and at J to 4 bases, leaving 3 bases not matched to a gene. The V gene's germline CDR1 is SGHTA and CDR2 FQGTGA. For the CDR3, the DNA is TGTGCCAGCAGCCTCGGGACTAGCGGGTACAATGAGCAGTTCTTC. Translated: CASSLGTSGYNEQFF. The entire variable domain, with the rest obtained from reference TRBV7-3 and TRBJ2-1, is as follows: GAGVSQTPSNKVTEKGKYVELRCDPISGHTALYWYRQSLGQGPEFLIYFQGTGAADDSGLPNDRFFAVRPEGSVSTLKIQRTERGDSAVYLCASSLGTSGYNEQFFGPGTRLTVL.

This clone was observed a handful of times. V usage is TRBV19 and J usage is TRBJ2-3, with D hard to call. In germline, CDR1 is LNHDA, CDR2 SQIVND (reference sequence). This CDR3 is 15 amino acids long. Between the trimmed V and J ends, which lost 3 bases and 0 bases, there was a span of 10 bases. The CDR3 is CASSISVASTDTQYF. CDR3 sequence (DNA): TGTGCCAGTAGTATCAGTGTAGCTAGCACAGATACGCAGTATTTT.

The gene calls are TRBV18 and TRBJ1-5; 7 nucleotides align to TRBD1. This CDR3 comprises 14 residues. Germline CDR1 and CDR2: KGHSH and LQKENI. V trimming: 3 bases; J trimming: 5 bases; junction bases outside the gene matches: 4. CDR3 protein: CASSPNRGHQPQHF. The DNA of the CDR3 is TGTGCCAGCTCACCGAACAGGGGTCATCAGCCCCAGCATTTT.

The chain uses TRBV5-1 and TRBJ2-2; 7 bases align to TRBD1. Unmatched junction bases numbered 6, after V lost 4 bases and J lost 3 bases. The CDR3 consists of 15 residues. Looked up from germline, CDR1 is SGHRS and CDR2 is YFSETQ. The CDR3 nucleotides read TGCGCCAGCAGCACCGGACAGGATCACACCGGGGAGCTGTTTTTT. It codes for CASSTGQDHTGELFF.

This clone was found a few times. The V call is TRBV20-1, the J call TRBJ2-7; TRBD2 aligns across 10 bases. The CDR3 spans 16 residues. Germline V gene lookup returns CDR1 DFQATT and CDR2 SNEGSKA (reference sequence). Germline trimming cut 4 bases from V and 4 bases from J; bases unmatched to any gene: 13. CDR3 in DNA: TGCAGTGCTACCAAGCTAGCGGGAGATAGGGGTTACGAGCAGTACTTC. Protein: CSATKLAGDRGYEQYF.

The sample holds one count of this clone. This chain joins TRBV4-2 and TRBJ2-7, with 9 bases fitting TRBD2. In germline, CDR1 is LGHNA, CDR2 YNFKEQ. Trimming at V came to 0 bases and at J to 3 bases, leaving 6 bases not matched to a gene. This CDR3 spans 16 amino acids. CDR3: CASSQDSSGGYYEQYF. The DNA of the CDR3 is TGTGCCAGCAGCCAAGATAGTAGCGGGGGATACTACGAGCAGTACTTC.

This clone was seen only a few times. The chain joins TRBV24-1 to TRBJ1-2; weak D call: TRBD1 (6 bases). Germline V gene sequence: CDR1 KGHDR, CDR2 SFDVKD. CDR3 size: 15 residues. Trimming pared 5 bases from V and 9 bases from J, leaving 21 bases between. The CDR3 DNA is TGTGCCACCAGTGGTCCCGGACAGTGGGCTCCTTGCTACACCTTC. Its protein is CATSGPGQWAPCYTF.

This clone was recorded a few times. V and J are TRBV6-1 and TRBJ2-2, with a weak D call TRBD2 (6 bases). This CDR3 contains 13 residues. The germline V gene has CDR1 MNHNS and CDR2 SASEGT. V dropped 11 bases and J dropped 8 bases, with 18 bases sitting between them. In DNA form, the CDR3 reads TGTGCCGGTGGGGAATTAGCGGTTGGGGAGCTGTTTTTT. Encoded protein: CAGGELAVGELFF.

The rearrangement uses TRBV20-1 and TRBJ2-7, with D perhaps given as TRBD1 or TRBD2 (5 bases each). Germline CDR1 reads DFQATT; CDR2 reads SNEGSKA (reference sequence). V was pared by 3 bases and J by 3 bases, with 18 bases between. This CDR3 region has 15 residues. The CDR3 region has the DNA TGCAGTGCTAGGAGCACCGAGGGGCGCAACTACGAGCAGTACTTC. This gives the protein CSARSTEGRNYEQYF.

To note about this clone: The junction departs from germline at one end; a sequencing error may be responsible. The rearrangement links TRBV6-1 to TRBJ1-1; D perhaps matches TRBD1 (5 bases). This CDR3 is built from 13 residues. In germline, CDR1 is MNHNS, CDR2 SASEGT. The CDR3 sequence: CARSPTGNTEAFF. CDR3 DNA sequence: TGTGCCCGCAGTCCCACAGGGAACACTGAAGCTTTCTTT.

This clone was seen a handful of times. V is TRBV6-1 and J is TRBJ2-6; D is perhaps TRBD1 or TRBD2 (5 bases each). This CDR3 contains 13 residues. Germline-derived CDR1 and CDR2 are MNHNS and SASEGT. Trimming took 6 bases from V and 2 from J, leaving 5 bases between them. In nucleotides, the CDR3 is TGTGCCAGCAGGGGGGCTGGGGCCAACGTCCTGACTTTC. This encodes CASRGAGANVLTF.

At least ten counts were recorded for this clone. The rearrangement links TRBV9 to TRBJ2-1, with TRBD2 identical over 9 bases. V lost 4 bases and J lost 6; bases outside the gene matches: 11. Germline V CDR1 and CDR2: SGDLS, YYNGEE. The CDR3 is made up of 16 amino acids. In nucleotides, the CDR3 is TGTGCCAGCAGCTCTCGGACTAGCGAGATTCGCAATGAGCAGTTCTTC. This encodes CASSSRTSEIRNEQFF. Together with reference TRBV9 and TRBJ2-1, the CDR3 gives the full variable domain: DSGVTQTPKHLITATGQRVTLRCSPRSGDLSVYWYQQSLDQGLQFLIQYYNGEERAKGNILERFSAQQFPDLHSELNLSSLELGDSALYFCASSSRTSEIRNEQFFGPGTRLTVL.

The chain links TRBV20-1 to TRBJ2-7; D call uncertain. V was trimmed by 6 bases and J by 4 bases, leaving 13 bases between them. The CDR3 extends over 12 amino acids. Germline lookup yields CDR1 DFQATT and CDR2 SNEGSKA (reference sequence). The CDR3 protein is CSALKNRYEQYF. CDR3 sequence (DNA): TGCAGTGCCTTGAAAAACCGGTACGAGCAGTACTTC.

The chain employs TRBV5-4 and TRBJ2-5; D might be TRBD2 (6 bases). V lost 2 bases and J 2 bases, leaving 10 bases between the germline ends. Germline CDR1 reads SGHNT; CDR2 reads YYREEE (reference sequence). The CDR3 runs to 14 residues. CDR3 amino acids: CASSLAGPQETQYF. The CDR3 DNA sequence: TGTGCCAGCAGCTTAGCGGGTCCTCAAGAGACCCAGTACTTC.

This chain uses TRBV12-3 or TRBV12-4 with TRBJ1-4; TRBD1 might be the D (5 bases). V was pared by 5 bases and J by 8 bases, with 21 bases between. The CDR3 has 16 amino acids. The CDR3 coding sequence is TGTGCCAGCAGTCCTGGACCCGGGACCGCGTGGGAAAAACTGTTTTTT. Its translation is CASSPGPGTAWEKLFF.

In DNA, the CDR3 is TGCGCCATCCCCGGGTACACCTTC. Translation gives CAIPGYTF. V usage is TRBV5-1 and J usage is TRBJ1-2, with D unclear. V lost 9 bases and J 11 bases, leaving 8 bases between the germline ends. The CDR3 runs 8 residues. Germline lookup yields CDR1 SGHRS and CDR2 YFSETQ.